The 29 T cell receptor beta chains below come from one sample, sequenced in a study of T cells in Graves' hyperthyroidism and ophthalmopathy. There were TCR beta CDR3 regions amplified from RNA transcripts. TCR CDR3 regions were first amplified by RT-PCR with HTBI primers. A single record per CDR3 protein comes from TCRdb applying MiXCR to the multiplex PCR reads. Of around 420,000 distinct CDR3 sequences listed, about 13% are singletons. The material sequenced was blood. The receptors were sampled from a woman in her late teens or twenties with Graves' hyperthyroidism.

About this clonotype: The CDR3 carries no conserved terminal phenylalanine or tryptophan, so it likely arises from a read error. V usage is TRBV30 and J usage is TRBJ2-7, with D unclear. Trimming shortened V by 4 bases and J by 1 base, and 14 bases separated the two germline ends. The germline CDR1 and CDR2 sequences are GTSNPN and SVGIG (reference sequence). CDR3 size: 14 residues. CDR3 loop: CAWKEQASSYEQYS. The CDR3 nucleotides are TGTGCCTGGAAAGAGCAGGCGAGTTCCTACGAGCAGTACTCC.

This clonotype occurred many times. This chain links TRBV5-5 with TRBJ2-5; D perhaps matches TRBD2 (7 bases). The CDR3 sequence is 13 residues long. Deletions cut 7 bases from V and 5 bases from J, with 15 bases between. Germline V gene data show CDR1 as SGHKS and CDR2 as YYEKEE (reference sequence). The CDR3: CASESGGLETQYF. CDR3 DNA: TGTGCCAGCGAATCGGGGGGCTTGGAGACCCAGTACTTC.

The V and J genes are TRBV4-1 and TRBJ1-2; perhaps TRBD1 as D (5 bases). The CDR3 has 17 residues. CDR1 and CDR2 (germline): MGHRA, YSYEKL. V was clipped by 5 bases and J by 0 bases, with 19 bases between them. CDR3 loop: CASSNRQFDQANYGYTF. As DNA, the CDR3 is TGCGCCAGCAGCAACCGACAGTTCGACCAAGCTAACTATGGCTACACCTTC.

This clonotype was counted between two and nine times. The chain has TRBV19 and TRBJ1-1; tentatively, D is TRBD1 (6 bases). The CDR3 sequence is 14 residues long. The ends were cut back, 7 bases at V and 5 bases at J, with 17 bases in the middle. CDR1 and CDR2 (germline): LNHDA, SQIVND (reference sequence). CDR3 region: CASKWARGETEAFF. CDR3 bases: TGTGCCAGTAAATGGGCCAGGGGAGAGACTGAAGCTTTCTTT.

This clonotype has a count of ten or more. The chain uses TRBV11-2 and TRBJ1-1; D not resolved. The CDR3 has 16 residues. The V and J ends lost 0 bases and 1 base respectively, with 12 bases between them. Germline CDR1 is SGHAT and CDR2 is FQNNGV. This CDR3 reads CASSLEEGGPNTEAFF. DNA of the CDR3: TGTGCCAGCAGCTTAGAGGAGGGTGGACCGAACACTGAAGCTTTCTTT.

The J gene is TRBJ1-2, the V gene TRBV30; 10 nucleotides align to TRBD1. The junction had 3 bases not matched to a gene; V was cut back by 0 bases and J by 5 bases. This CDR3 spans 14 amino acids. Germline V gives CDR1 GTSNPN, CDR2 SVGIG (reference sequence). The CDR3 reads CAWSVRDRGYGYTF. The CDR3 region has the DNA TGTGCCTGGAGTGTACGGGACAGGGGTTATGGCTACACCTTC.

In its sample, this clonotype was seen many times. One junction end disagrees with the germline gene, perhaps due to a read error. The CDR3: CASSLATGNTEAFF. The DNA of the CDR3 is TGTGCCAGCAGCTTAGCGACGGGGAACACTGAAGCTTTCTTT. J is TRBJ1-1 and V is TRBV5-1; D uncertain. Germline lookup yields CDR1 SGHRS and CDR2 YFSETQ. There are 14 residues in the CDR3.

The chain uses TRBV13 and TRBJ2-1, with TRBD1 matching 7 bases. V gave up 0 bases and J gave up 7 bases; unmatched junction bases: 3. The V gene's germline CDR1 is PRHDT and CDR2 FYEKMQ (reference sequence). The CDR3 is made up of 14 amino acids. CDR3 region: CASSLGTGANEQFF. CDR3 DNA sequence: TGTGCCAGCAGCTTAGGAACAGGGGCGAATGAGCAGTTCTTC.

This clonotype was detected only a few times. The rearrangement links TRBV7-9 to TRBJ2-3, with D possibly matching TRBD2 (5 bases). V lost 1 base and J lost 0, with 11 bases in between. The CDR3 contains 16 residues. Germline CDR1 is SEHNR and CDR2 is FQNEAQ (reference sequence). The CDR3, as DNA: TGTGCCAGCAGCTTAGTTCCGGCGGGTAGCACAGATACGCAGTATTTT. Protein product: CASSLVPAGSTDTQYF.

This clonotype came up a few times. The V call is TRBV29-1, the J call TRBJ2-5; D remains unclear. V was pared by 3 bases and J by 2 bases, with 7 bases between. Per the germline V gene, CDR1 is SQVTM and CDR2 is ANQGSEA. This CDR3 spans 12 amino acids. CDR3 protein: CSVEANQETQYF. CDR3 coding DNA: TGCAGCGTTGAGGCAAATCAAGAGACCCAGTACTTC.

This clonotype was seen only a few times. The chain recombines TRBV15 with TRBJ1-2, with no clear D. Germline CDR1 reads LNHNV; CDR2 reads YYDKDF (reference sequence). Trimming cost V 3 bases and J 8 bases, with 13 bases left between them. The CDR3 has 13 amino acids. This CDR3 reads CATSRDLEGGYTF. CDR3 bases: TGTGCCACCAGCAGGGACCTTGAAGGGGGCTACACCTTC.

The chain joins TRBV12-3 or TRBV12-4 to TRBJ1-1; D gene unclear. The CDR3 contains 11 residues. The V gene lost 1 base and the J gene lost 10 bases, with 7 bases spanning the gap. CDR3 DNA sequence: TGTGCCAGCAGTTTAGGGGTCCGAGCTTTCTTT. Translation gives CASSLGVRAFF.

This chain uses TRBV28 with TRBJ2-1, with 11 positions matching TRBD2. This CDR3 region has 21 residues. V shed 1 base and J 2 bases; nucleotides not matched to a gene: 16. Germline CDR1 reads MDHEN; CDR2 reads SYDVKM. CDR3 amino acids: CASSLLGKTSGKSGAYNEQFF. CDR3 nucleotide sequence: TGTGCCAGCAGTTTATTGGGTAAGACTAGCGGGAAGTCGGGAGCCTACAATGAGCAGTTCTTC.

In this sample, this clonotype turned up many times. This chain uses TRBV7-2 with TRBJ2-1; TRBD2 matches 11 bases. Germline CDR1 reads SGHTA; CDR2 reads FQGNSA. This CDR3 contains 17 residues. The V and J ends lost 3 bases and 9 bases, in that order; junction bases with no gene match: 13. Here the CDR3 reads CASSFAPPLAGGGEQFF. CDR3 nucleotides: TGTGCCAGCAGCTTCGCACCCCCCCTAGCGGGAGGAGGTGAGCAGTTCTTC.

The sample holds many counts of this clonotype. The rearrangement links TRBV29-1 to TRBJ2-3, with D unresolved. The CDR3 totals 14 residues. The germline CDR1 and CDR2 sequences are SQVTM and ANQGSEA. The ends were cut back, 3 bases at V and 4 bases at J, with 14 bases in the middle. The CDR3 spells CSVEAHTGADTQYF. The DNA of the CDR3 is TGCAGCGTTGAGGCACACACCGGTGCAGATACGCAGTATTTT.

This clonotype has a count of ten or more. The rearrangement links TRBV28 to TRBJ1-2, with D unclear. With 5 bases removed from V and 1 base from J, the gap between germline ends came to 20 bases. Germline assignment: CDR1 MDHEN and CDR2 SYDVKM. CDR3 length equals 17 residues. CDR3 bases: TGTGCCAGCAGTCCCCTCATGTCGACCCGCCGTAACTATGGCTACACCTTC. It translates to CASSPLMSTRRNYGYTF.

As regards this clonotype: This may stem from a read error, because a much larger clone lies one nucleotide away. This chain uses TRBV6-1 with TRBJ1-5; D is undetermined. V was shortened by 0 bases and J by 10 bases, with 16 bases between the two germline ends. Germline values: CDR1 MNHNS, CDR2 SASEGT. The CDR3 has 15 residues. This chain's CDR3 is CASSEAGPDIGPQHF. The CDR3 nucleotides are TGTGCCAGCAGTGAAGCGGGTCCTGACATCGGCCCCCAGCATTTT.

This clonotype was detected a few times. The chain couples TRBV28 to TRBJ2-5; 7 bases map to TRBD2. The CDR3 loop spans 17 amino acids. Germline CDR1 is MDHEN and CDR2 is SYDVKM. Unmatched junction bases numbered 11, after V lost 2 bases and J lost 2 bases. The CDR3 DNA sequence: TGTGCCAGCAGTTTAGCCGGAGCGGGATGGCGACAAGAGACCCAGTACTTC. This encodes CASSLAGAGWRQETQYF.

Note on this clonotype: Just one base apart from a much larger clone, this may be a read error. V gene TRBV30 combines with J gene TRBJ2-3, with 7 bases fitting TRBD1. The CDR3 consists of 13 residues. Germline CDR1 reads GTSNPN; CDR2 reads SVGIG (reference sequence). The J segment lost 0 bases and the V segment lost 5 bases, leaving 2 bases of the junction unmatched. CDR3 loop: CAWDRVSTDTQYF. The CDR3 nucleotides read TGTGCCTGGGACAGGGTGAGCACAGATACGCAGTATTTT.

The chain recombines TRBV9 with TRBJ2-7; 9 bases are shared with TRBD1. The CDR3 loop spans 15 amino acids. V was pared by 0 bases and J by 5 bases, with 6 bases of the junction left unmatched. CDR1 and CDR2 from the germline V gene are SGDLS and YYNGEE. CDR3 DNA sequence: TGTGCCAGCAGCGTAGAAGGACAGGGGTTCGACGAGCAGTACTTC. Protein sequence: CASSVEGQGFDEQYF.

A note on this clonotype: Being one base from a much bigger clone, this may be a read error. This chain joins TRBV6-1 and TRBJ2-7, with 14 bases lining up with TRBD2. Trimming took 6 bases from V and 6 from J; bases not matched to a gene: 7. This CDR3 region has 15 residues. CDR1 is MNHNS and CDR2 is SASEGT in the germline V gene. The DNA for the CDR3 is TGTGCCAGCAGCCCCGGGACTAGCGGGGGTACCGAGCAGTACTTC. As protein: CASSPGTSGGTEQYF.

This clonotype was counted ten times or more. The DNA of the CDR3 is TGTGCCAGCAACCCAGGGGACCAAGAGACCCAGTACTTC. Translation: CASNPGDQETQYF. This chain links TRBV6-1 with TRBJ2-5, with a possible D match to TRBD1 (6 bases). V was pared by 7 bases and J by 0 bases, with 9 bases between. Looked up from germline, CDR1 is MNHNS and CDR2 is SASEGT. The CDR3 runs 13 residues.

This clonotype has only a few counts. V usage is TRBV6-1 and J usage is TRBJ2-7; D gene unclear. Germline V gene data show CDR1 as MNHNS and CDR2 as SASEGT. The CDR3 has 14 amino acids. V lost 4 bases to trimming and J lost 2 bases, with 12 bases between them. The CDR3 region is CASSANPGPYEQYF. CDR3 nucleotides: TGTGCCAGCAGTGCCAATCCCGGGCCCTACGAGCAGTACTTC.

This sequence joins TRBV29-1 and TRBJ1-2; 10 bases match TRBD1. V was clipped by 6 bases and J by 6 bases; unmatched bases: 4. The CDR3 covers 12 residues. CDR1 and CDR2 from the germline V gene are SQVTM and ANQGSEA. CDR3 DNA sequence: TGCAGCGTCTCCGACAGGGGGCATGGCTACACCTTC. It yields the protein CSVSDRGHGYTF.

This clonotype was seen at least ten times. The CDR3 DNA reads as TGTGCCAGCAGTTTGGGGCCTAGCGGGAGAAGCGAGCAGTACTTC. Translation: CASSLGPSGRSEQYF. The V call is TRBV27, the J call TRBJ2-7, with 10 bases identical to TRBD2. Germline values: CDR1 MNHEY, CDR2 SMNVEV (reference sequence). Germline trimming cut 3 bases from V and 6 bases from J; bases unmatched to any gene: 8. The CDR3 contains 15 residues.

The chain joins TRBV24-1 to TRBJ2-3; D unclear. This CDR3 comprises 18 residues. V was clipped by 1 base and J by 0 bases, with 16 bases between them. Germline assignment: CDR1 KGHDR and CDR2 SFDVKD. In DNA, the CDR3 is TGTGCCACCAGTGATTTTTTTTCAGTAGCTCTTAGCACAGATACGCAGTATTTT. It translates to CATSDFFSVALSTDTQYF.

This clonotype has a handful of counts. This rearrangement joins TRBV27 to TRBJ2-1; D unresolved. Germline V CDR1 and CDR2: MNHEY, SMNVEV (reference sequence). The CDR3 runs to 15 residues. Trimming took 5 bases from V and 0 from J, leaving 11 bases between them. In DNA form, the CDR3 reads TGTGCCAGCAGTGCCGGGTCCAGCTCCTACAATGAGCAGTTCTTC. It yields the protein CASSAGSSSYNEQFF.

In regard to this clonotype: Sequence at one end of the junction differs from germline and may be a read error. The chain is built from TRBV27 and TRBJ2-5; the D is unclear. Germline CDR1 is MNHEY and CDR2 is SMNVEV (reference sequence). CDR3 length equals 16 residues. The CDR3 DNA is TGTCCCAGCAGTCCCCGCCCGGACCATCCCGGGGAGACCCAGTACTTC. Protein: CPSSPRPDHPGETQYF.

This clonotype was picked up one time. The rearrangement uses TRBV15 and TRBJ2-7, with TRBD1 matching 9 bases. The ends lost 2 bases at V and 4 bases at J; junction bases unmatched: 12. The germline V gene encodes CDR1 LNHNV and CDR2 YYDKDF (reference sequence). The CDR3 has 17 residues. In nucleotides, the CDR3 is TGTGCCACCAGCAGAACGTCAAACAGGGGGCTGATATACGAGCAGTACTTC. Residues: CATSRTSNRGLIYEQYF.